The clone carrying this T cell receptor (beta chain) came up a few times. Its target is not known. Over 95% purity was reached by all sorted populations. The entry originates in a study of beta chain features in type 1 diabetes. Notes on the study in general: Shorter TCRB CDR3s, moderately but significantly so, marked every one of the four CD4+ subsets in Type 1 diabetes patients. It was among patients, rather than healthy donors, that naive, central memory and Treg TCRB repertoires appeared more similar. Here, the possible influence of HLA type (on TCRB rearrangement) remained unresolved.

CDR3 length: 15 residues. Trimming shortened V by 3 bases and J by 10 bases, and 19 bases separated the two germline ends. Germline CDR1 is LNHNV and CDR2 is YYDKDF (reference sequence). The authors reverse transcribed all of the isolated RNA, so sequencing captured expressed TCRB transcripts. TCRdb's table, derived via immunoSEQ multiplex PCR, lists solely in-frame clones and lacks some. The data contain a few hundred thousand clones, approximately 15% of them singletons. The sequence was obtained from a man younger than 40 with type 1 diabetes. The sequencing sample was made of naive CD4+ T cells from blood. The V gene is TRBV15, the J gene TRBJ2-1, with D possibly being TRBD2 (6 bases). CDR3 sequence: CATSSLRTTRYEQFF. In nucleotides, the CDR3 is TGTGCCACCAGCAGTCTGCGCACGACTAGATACGAGCAGTTCTTC.